The clone carrying this T cell receptor (beta chain) came up once. The junction departs from germline at one end; a sequencing error may be responsible. The data were taken from a study of tumor and adjacent non-tumor tissue in lung cancer. Study information: Histology: eleven to twelve adenocarcinoma, a couple of squamous cell carcinoma, 1 small cell lung cancer.

The germline CDR1 and CDR2 sequences are LGHNA and YNFKEQ. The length of the CDR3 is 15 residues. RNA was extracted from bulk tissue without any cell sorting. A modified ARM-PCR protocol with three rounds of nested PCR amplified TCRbeta. TCRdb re-derived calls from the multiplex PCR reads in MiXCR, one entry per CDR3 protein. There are 84,000 or so distinct CDR3 sequences in the sample; around two thirds occur only once, and around 15% lies in the top ten. J is TRBJ2-7 and V is TRBV4-2; 7 nucleotides match TRBD2. The sequenced sample was lung tumor tissue. The clonotype originates from a man between 70 and 80 years old with non-small cell lung cancer. CDR3 in DNA: TGTGCGAGCAGCCAAGTGCCTAGCGGACCCTACGAGCAGTGCTTC. Its protein is CASSQVPSGPYEQCF.